The source of this T cell receptor (beta chain) is a study of beta chain features in type 1 diabetes. Study background: Examination spanned roughly 110 million sorted cells from all samples.

As every portion of the isolated RNA was reverse transcribed, the sequencing read expressed TCRB transcripts. Measured with immunoSEQ multiplex PCR; TCRdb has only the in-frame clones, and not every one. In the table there are about 140,000 clones, less than 9% of which are singletons. Findings and caveats of the study: VDJ junctions from patients with type 1 diabetes contained fewer insertions and more deletions. Shorter templates may be favored by PCR, equally so in patients and controls. There was a possibility that cDNA sequencing over-represented cells with high TCR expression.

This clone was recorded a few times. What it recognizes is unknown. The TCR sequence derives from a woman aged 25 to 45 in good health. Sample: central memory CD4+ T cells from blood.

CDR3 amino acids: CASSYDGRIGGEQFF. The CDR3 DNA follows: TGTGCCAGCAGTTACGACGGAAGGATCGGCGGTGAGCAGTTCTTC. This chain links TRBV6-5 with TRBJ2-1; no clear D. Per germline, CDR1 MNHEY and CDR2 SVGAGI. The V gene lost 2 bases and the J gene lost 9 bases, with 17 bases spanning the gap. The CDR3 extends over 15 amino acids.